This T cell receptor (beta chain) originates from a study of cytomegalovirus exposure and HLA in healthy donors. CDR1 SEHNR and CDR2 FQNEAQ come from the germline V gene (reference sequence). The CDR3 has 15 residues. Study-level points and caveats: Being productive about 87% or about 30% of the time was typical of most TCR beta V segments in an earlier analysis.

Researchers ran the PCR with 60 Vbeta and 13 Jbeta primers. The table came from immunoSEQ multiplex PCR; TCRdb's copy has only in-frame clones and leaves some out. In the table there are 150,000 to 180,000 clones, 74% of which are singletons. Regarding this clone: Its matching antigen is unknown. Mismatch with germline at one junction end may stem from a read error.

Sequenced input: PBMCs. The V gene is TRBV7-9, the J gene TRBJ2-7, with 7 bases identical to TRBD1. The receptor comes from a man younger than 45 in good health and CMV-seronegative. The DNA for the CDR3 is TGTTCCAGCAGCTTAAAGGGGGCAATATACTACGAGCAGTACTTC. It codes for CSSSLKGAIYYEQYF. The variable domain in full, completed from reference TRBV7-9 and TRBJ2-7, reads DTGVSQNPRHKITKRGQNVTFRCDPISEHNRLYWYRQTLGQGPEFLTYFQNEAQLEKSRLLSDRFSAERPKGSFSTLEIQRTEQGDSAMYLCSSSLKGAIYYEQYFGPGTRLTVT.